A selection of T cell receptor beta chains follows, all from one sample in a study of T cell repertoires in cytomegalovirus infection. Antigens of these TCRs are unknown. From the reads, TCRdb called clonotypes with MiXCR, one entry per CDR3 protein. The table shows roughly 310,000 distinct CDR3 sequences, with roughly 29% occurring only once. The source was cultured PBMCs, collected from culture after CMV antigen stimulation. The receptor set was obtained from a human donor in good health (CMV status not recorded). Some clones in this sample may be carry-over from other donors' samples. Both conserved end residues are part of each CDR3. The order of the fields is clone size, CDR3 length, J gene, D gene, V gene, CDR3 DNA, CDR3 protein. A D gene is named only where the DNA matches it firmly. Where a row states a size, it is once, few, many or the class of an expanded clone; other rows omit it.

abundance: NA; len: 15; j_gene: TRBJ1-1; d_gene: NA; v_gene: TRBV2; CDR3nt: TGTGCCAGCAGTGATGGGGGTGGGCATACCACTGAAGCTTTCTTT; CDR3aa: CASSDGGGHTTEAFF
abundance: few; len: 18; j_gene: TRBJ2-2; d_gene: TRBD1; v_gene: TRBV11-2; CDR3nt: TGTGCCAGCAGCCCCCGCCCCTGGACAGGGGCGAACACCGGGGAGCTGTTTTTT; CDR3aa: CASSPRPWTGANTGELFF
abundance: NA; len: 13; j_gene: TRBJ1-2; d_gene: NA; v_gene: TRBV6-1; CDR3nt: TGTGCCAGCAGTGGAGGCACAGGGAGAGGCTACACCTTC; CDR3aa: CASSGGTGRGYTF
abundance: NA; len: 13; j_gene: TRBJ1-5; d_gene: TRBD1; v_gene: TRBV18; CDR3nt: TGTGCCAGCCGGGGACAGGGCAAACAGCCCCAGCATTTT; CDR3aa: CASRGQGKQPQHF
abundance: NA; len: 14; j_gene: TRBJ1-6; d_gene: NA; v_gene: TRBV7-9; CDR3nt: TGTGCCAGCAGCTTATCCCAGGGACATTCACCCCTCCACTTT; CDR3aa: CASSLSQGHSPLHF
abundance: NA; len: 16; j_gene: TRBJ2-7; d_gene: NA; v_gene: TRBV12-3/TRBV12-4; CDR3nt: TGTGCCAGCAGCCCCGGGACTGCCCCATCGAGGAGCGAGCAGTACTTC; CDR3aa: CASSPGTAPSRSEQYF
abundance: few; len: 13; j_gene: TRBJ2-7; d_gene: NA; v_gene: TRBV20-1; CDR3nt: TGCAGTGCTAGTTCAACTCACTCTTACGAGCAGTACTTC; CDR3aa: CSASSTHSYEQYF
abundance: NA; len: 15; j_gene: TRBJ1-2; d_gene: NA; v_gene: TRBV5-4; CDR3nt: TGTGCCAGCAGGTCCAGGGACGGGAATAACTATGGCTACACCTTC; CDR3aa: CASRSRDGNNYGYTF
abundance: few; len: 15; j_gene: TRBJ1-2; d_gene: NA; v_gene: TRBV7-2; CDR3nt: TGTGCCAGCAGCTTAAGGCGGGCACTAAACTATGGCTACACCTTC; CDR3aa: CASSLRRALNYGYTF
abundance: many; len: 13; j_gene: TRBJ2-3; d_gene: NA; v_gene: TRBV5-4; CDR3nt: TGTGCCAGCAGCTTGGTATCTGGAGATACGCAGTATTTT; CDR3aa: CASSLVSGDTQYF
abundance: NA; len: 13; j_gene: TRBJ2-7; d_gene: TRBD1; v_gene: TRBV28; CDR3nt: TGTGCCAGCAGGCTGACAGGGGTCCCCGAGCAGTACTTC; CDR3aa: CASRLTGVPEQYF
abundance: NA; len: 13; j_gene: TRBJ1-1; d_gene: NA; v_gene: TRBV12-3/TRBV12-4; CDR3nt: TGTGCCAGCAGTCTTCACAGTAACACTGAAGCTTTCTTT; CDR3aa: CASSLHSNTEAFF
abundance: many; len: 14; j_gene: TRBJ2-7; d_gene: TRBD1; v_gene: TRBV7-2; CDR3nt: TGTGCCAGCAGCCGTGGGACAGAGATATACGAGCAGTACTTC; CDR3aa: CASSRGTEIYEQYF
abundance: many; len: 16; j_gene: TRBJ2-3; d_gene: TRBD2; v_gene: TRBV7-3; CDR3nt: TGTGCCAGCAGCTCCAGGACTAGCGGGAGTGCAGATACGCAGTATTTT; CDR3aa: CASSSRTSGSADTQYF
abundance: NA; len: 17; j_gene: TRBJ2-1; d_gene: TRBD2; v_gene: TRBV4-2; CDR3nt: TGTGCCAGCAGCCAAGAGGTACTAGCGGGAGGGGGGAATGAGCAGTTCTTC; CDR3aa: CASSQEVLAGGGNEQFF
abundance: few; len: 13; j_gene: TRBJ2-7; d_gene: NA; v_gene: TRBV6-5; CDR3nt: TGTGCCAGCAGCCAGACAGTCCGATACGAGCAGTACTTC; CDR3aa: CASSQTVRYEQYF
abundance: NA; len: 11; j_gene: TRBJ2-1; d_gene: NA; v_gene: TRBV19; CDR3nt: TGTGCCAGCCGGACCTGGAATGAGCAGTTCTTC; CDR3aa: CASRTWNEQFF
abundance: few; len: 15; j_gene: TRBJ2-7; d_gene: TRBD2; v_gene: TRBV2; CDR3nt: TGTGCCAGCAGCCGTGGACTAGCGGAATTCTACGAGCAGTACTTC; CDR3aa: CASSRGLAEFYEQYF
abundance: many; len: 16; j_gene: TRBJ2-1; d_gene: TRBD1; v_gene: TRBV19; CDR3nt: TGTGCCAGTAGGGACAACCGGGACAGCCTATTCGATGAGCAGTTCTTC; CDR3aa: CASRDNRDSLFDEQFF
abundance: NA; len: 15; j_gene: TRBJ1-5; d_gene: NA; v_gene: TRBV10-3; CDR3nt: TGTGCCATCAGGGCAGGGGTTGACACCAATCAGCCCCAGCATTTT; CDR3aa: CAIRAGVDTNQPQHF
abundance: few; len: 20; j_gene: TRBJ2-2; d_gene: TRBD2; v_gene: TRBV6-6; CDR3nt: TGTGCCAGCAGTTACTCACTAGCGAAATTGCCGCCTCCCGACACCGGGGAGCTGTTTTTT; CDR3aa: CASSYSLAKLPPPDTGELFF
abundance: NA; len: 15; j_gene: TRBJ1-2; d_gene: TRBD1; v_gene: TRBV7-8; CDR3nt: TGTGCCAGCAGCCAACTGGACAGGGTTGCCTATGGCTACACCTTC; CDR3aa: CASSQLDRVAYGYTF
abundance: few; len: 13; j_gene: TRBJ2-5; d_gene: NA; v_gene: TRBV6-4; CDR3nt: TGTGCCAGCAGTGAGGAGCGAGGAGAGACCCAGTACTTC; CDR3aa: CASSEERGETQYF
abundance: few; len: 12; j_gene: TRBJ2-2; d_gene: NA; v_gene: TRBV12-3/TRBV12-4; CDR3nt: TGTGCCAGCAGTTTGAAGGCCGGGGAGCTGTTTTTT; CDR3aa: CASSLKAGELFF
abundance: few; len: 15; j_gene: TRBJ2-1; d_gene: NA; v_gene: TRBV11-1; CDR3nt: TGTGCCAGCAGCTTACTCGGCAGGGCCTACAATGAGCAGTTCTTC; CDR3aa: CASSLLGRAYNEQFF
abundance: NA; len: 13; j_gene: TRBJ2-3; d_gene: NA; v_gene: TRBV5-1; CDR3nt: TGCGCCAGCAGCTTGGGACAGCCGGATACGCAGTATTTT; CDR3aa: CASSLGQPDTQYF
abundance: few; len: 13; j_gene: TRBJ1-2; d_gene: NA; v_gene: TRBV11-2; CDR3nt: TGTGCCAGCAGCTTAGCAGCATTCTATGGCTACACCTTC; CDR3aa: CASSLAAFYGYTF
abundance: NA; len: 14; j_gene: TRBJ1-2; d_gene: NA; v_gene: TRBV7-8; CDR3nt: TGTGCCAGCAGAAGGAGGAGGGGCCGGTATGGCTACACCTTC; CDR3aa: CASRRRRGRYGYTF
abundance: NA; len: 16; j_gene: TRBJ2-1; d_gene: TRBD2; v_gene: TRBV7-9; CDR3nt: TGTGCCAGCAGCATTAGCGGGGGGATAATCAAGGATGAGCAGTTCTTC; CDR3aa: CASSISGGIIKDEQFF
abundance: NA; len: 14; j_gene: TRBJ1-2; d_gene: NA; v_gene: TRBV5-4; CDR3nt: TGTGCCAGCAGCTTCAGGACAGCTAACTATGGCTACACCTTC; CDR3aa: CASSFRTANYGYTF
abundance: few; len: 22; j_gene: TRBJ2-1; d_gene: NA; v_gene: TRBV7-6; CDR3nt: TGTGCCAGCAGCTTCATTGATTTAAAGATTCGGGGGCTAGCGTCAGCATACAATGAGCAGTTCTTC; CDR3aa: CASSFIDLKIRGLASAYNEQFF
abundance: NA; len: 13; j_gene: TRBJ2-3; d_gene: NA; v_gene: TRBV29-1; CDR3nt: TGCAGCGTTGTTCGCGGAGGGACAGATACGCAGTATTTT; CDR3aa: CSVVRGGTDTQYF
abundance: NA; len: 16; j_gene: TRBJ1-6; d_gene: NA; v_gene: TRBV4-1; CDR3nt: TGCGCCAGCAGCCCGGGGGCAGTAGGCTTTGGTTCACCCCTCCACTTT; CDR3aa: CASSPGAVGFGSPLHF
abundance: NA; len: 24; j_gene: TRBJ2-1; d_gene: NA; v_gene: TRBV12-3/TRBV12-4; CDR3nt: TGTGCCAGCGGATCGGGGCCGTACAGGGGGCTACGGGAGGGTAGCGGGATCCGGTACAATGAGCAGTTCTTC; CDR3aa: CASGSGPYRGLREGSGIRYNEQFF
abundance: few; len: 14; j_gene: TRBJ1-2; d_gene: TRBD1; v_gene: TRBV18; CDR3nt: TGTGCCAGCTCACTCCGACAGGGAGACTATGGCTACACCTTC; CDR3aa: CASSLRQGDYGYTF
abundance: NA; len: 15; j_gene: TRBJ2-1; d_gene: NA; v_gene: TRBV5-4; CDR3nt: TGTGCCAGCAGCTTGGGTGGGAGTGCCTACAATGAGCAGTTCTTC; CDR3aa: CASSLGGSAYNEQFF
abundance: few; len: 15; j_gene: TRBJ2-3; d_gene: NA; v_gene: TRBV28; CDR3nt: TGTGCCAGCAGTAAATCCAGGGTTAGCACAGATACGCAGTATTTT; CDR3aa: CASSKSRVSTDTQYF
abundance: NA; len: 12; j_gene: TRBJ2-7; d_gene: NA; v_gene: TRBV3-1; CDR3nt: TGTGCCAGCGGCAAGGGACTCTCCGAGCAGTACTTC; CDR3aa: CASGKGLSEQYF
abundance: NA; len: 12; j_gene: TRBJ1-6; d_gene: NA; v_gene: TRBV20-1; CDR3nt: TGCAGTGCTAGCGCGAACAGTTCACCCCTCCACTTT; CDR3aa: CSASANSSPLHF
abundance: few; len: 14; j_gene: TRBJ1-1; d_gene: NA; v_gene: TRBV28; CDR3nt: TGTGCCAGCAGTTTACCCGGGGGAAGGACTGAAGCTTTCTTT; CDR3aa: CASSLPGGRTEAFF
abundance: NA; len: 14; j_gene: TRBJ1-2; d_gene: NA; v_gene: TRBV19; CDR3nt: TGTGCCAGTAGTATAGATCTACTGGGTCGGAATTACACCTTC; CDR3aa: CASSIDLLGRNYTF
abundance: NA; len: 13; j_gene: TRBJ2-2; d_gene: NA; v_gene: TRBV5-1; CDR3nt: TGCGCCAGCAGCCCCGCCACCACCGGGGAGCTGTTTTTT; CDR3aa: CASSPATTGELFF
abundance: few; len: 14; j_gene: TRBJ2-3; d_gene: NA; v_gene: TRBV7-9; CDR3nt: TGTGCCAGCAGACCCGGTGGGATCGAGGATACGCAGTATTTT; CDR3aa: CASRPGGIEDTQYF
abundance: once; len: 14; j_gene: TRBJ2-7; d_gene: NA; v_gene: TRBV11-1; CDR3nt: TGTGCCAGCAGCCAGTGGGACCGCTCCTACGAGCAGTACTTC; CDR3aa: CASSQWDRSYEQYF
abundance: NA; len: 13; j_gene: TRBJ2-3; d_gene: TRBD2; v_gene: TRBV10-3; CDR3nt: TGTGCCACCGTTAGCGGGGAGGGCGATACGCAGTATTTT; CDR3aa: CATVSGEGDTQYF
abundance: NA; len: 15; j_gene: TRBJ2-1; d_gene: TRBD1; v_gene: TRBV12-3/TRBV12-4; CDR3nt: TGTGCCAGCAGTGAAACCGGGACAGGAGGCGATGAGCAGTTCTTC; CDR3aa: CASSETGTGGDEQFF
abundance: few; len: 14; j_gene: TRBJ2-7; d_gene: NA; v_gene: TRBV20-1; CDR3nt: TGCAGTGCTAGATCTGCTCGGGGGCCCGACGAGCAGTACTTC; CDR3aa: CSARSARGPDEQYF
abundance: NA; len: 15; j_gene: TRBJ1-4; d_gene: NA; v_gene: TRBV6-1; CDR3nt: TGTGCCAGCAGTGAAGCGACCGCAACTAATGAAAAACTGTTTTTT; CDR3aa: CASSEATATNEKLFF
abundance: NA; len: 15; j_gene: TRBJ2-1; d_gene: NA; v_gene: TRBV19; CDR3nt: TGTGCCAGTAGTATAGACAGGGCGCCTTACAATGAGCAGTTCTTC; CDR3aa: CASSIDRAPYNEQFF
abundance: few; len: 12; j_gene: TRBJ2-2; d_gene: NA; v_gene: TRBV29-1; CDR3nt: TGCAGCGTTGGAGAGAACACCGGGGAGCTGTTTTTT; CDR3aa: CSVGENTGELFF